The rows below give T cell receptor beta chains drawn from one sample of a study of blood T cell repertoires in COVID-19. Repertoires were generated with immunoSEQ multiplex PCR, while TCRdb's copy carries only in-frame clones and drops some. The table has around 92,000 clones, 75% to 85% seen once. The sequencing input was peripheral blood. The origin of the receptors is a woman older than 75 with acute or convalescent COVID-19. Both conserved end residues are part of each CDR3. The D gene is left open where the match is weak. Part of the rows lack a size; the others show once, few, many or a class for expanded clones.

size | J | V | D | CDR3 | DNA
- | TRBJ2-7 | TRBV6-6 | TRBD2 | CASSYPVGSGFYEQYF | TGTGCCAGCAGTTACCCTGTTGGTAGCGGGTTCTACGAGCAGTACTTC
- | TRBJ1-2 | TRBV11-2 | - | CASSLVEANYGYTF | TGTGCCAGCAGCTTAGTCGAGGCTAACTATGGCTACACCTTC
- | TRBJ1-4 | TRBV18 | - | CASSPPSRVDEKLFF | TGTGCCAGCTCACCACCGTCCAGGGTCGATGAAAAACTGTTTTTT
- | TRBJ2-1 | TRBV19 | TRBD1 | CASRSGRTGSYNEQFF | TGTGCCAGTAGATCCGGCCGGACAGGCTCCTACAATGAGCAGTTCTTC
few | TRBJ2-7 | TRBV19 | TRBD1 | CASSIRTGGSYEQYF | TGTGCCAGTAGTATACGGACAGGGGGCTCCTACGAGCAGTACTTC
- | TRBJ2-7 | TRBV7-2 | TRBD2 | CASSLGTSGRGGSYEQYF | TGTGCCAGCAGCCTCGGGACTAGCGGGAGGGGCGGCTCCTACGAGCAGTACTTC
once | TRBJ2-5 | TRBV2 | - | CASTEEGSQETQYF | TGTGCCAGCACCGAAGAGGGCAGTCAAGAGACCCAGTACTTC
- | TRBJ2-3 | TRBV11-3 | TRBD2 | CASSSGTTSITQYF | TGTGCCAGCAGCTCCGGGACTACTTCCATTACGCAGTATTTT
- | TRBJ2-1 | TRBV24-1 | - | CATQGASGRADYNEQFF | TGTGCCACCCAGGGGGCCTCAGGGAGGGCCGACTACAATGAGCAGTTCTTC
- | TRBJ1-1 | TRBV5-1 | - | CASSREGTEAFF | TGCGCCAGCAGCCGGGAGGGCACTGAAGCTTTCTTT
- | TRBJ1-5 | TRBV2 | TRBD1 | CASSPRTGAIQPQHF | TGTGCCAGCAGTCCCCGGACAGGGGCTATTCAGCCCCAGCATTTT
- | TRBJ1-5 | TRBV2 | TRBD1 | CASSRDSGDQPQHF | TGTGCCAGCAGTAGGGACAGCGGCGATCAGCCCCAGCATTTT
once | TRBJ2-5 | TRBV3-1/TRBV3-2 | - | CASSPYREQETQYF | TGTGCCAGCAGCCCGTACAGGGAGCAAGAGACCCAGTACTTC
- | TRBJ1-2 | TRBV6-4 | - | CASRPIGGGGYGYTF | TGTGCCAGCAGACCCATAGGGGGGGGCGGCTATGGCTACACCTTC
few | TRBJ2-7 | TRBV6-5 | - | CASSAAEGSSYEQYF | TGTGCCAGCAGCGCCGCGGAGGGCAGCTCCTACGAGCAGTACTTC
- | TRBJ2-3 | TRBV9 | TRBD1 | CASSALTGSTDTQYF | TGTGCCAGCAGCGCCCTGACAGGGAGCACAGATACGCAGTATTTT
few | TRBJ1-4 | TRBV5-1 | TRBD1 | CASTPGTATNEKLFF | TGCGCCAGCACCCCGGGGACAGCAACTAATGAAAAACTGTTTTTT
- | TRBJ1-1 | TRBV11-2 | - | CASSSQGTNTEAFF | TGTGCCAGCAGCTCACAGGGTACAAACACTGAAGCTTTCTTT
- | TRBJ2-7 | TRBV20-1 | TRBD2 | CSASTGGWEQYF | TGCAGTGCTAGTACGGGAGGTTGGGAGCAGTACTTC